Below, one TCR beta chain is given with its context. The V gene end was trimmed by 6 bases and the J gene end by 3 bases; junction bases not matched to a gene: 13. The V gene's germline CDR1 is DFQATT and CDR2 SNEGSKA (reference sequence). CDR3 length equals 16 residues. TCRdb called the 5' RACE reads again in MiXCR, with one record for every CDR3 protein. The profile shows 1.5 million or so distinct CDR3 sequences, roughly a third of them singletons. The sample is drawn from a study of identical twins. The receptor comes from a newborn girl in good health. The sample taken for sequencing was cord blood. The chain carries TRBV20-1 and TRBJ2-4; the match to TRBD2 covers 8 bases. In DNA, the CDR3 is TGCAGTGCCCCACCCCGGGGGGGTTTTTACAAAAACATTCAGTACTTC. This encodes CSAPPRGGFYKNIQYF.